This is a list of T cell receptor beta chains from one sample in a study of blood T cell repertoires in COVID-19. Measured with immunoSEQ multiplex PCR; TCRdb has only the in-frame clones, and not every one. This table holds 200,000 to 250,000 clones, 88% found once. The sample consisted of peripheral blood. These receptors were taken from a woman younger than 45 with COVID-19, enrolled during active disease. CDR3s include the opening cysteine and the closing phenylalanine or tryptophan. The order of the fields is D gene, V gene, J gene, CDR3 protein, CDR3 DNA. D genes are given only for firm matches.

TRBD1,TRBV6-1,TRBJ1-3,CASSETSGQSGNTIYF,TGTGCCAGCAGTGAAACCTCGGGACAGAGTGGAAACACCATATATTTT
TRBD2,TRBV4-2,TRBJ2-1,CASSSSLAGGLYNEQFF,TGTGCCAGCAGCTCCAGTCTAGCGGGGGGTCTATACAATGAGCAGTTCTTC
TRBD1,TRBV9,TRBJ2-3,CASSTTGQGARTDTQYF,TGTGCCAGCAGCACCACGGGACAGGGGGCGCGCACAGATACGCAGTATTTT
.,TRBV5-8,TRBJ2-3,CASSLGGGAPVTDTQYF,TGTGCCAGCAGCTTGGGTGGGGGGGCCCCGGTCACAGATACGCAGTATTTT
TRBD2,TRBV28,TRBJ2-1,CASSLGAASGNEQFF,TGTGCCAGCAGTTTAGGGGCCGCTAGCGGAAATGAGCAGTTCTTC
TRBD2,TRBV19,TRBJ2-1,CASRVLADPRGEQFF,TGTGCCAGTAGGGTACTAGCGGATCCAAGAGGTGAGCAGTTCTTC
.,TRBV7-6,TRBJ2-7,CASSLLDEDFYEQYF,TGTGCCAGCAGCTTATTAGATGAGGACTTCTACGAGCAGTACTTC
.,TRBV24-1,TRBJ2-1,CATSAAGISANEQFF,TGTGCCACCAGTGCTGCGGGAATCTCCGCAAATGAGCAGTTCTTC
TRBD2,TRBV28,TRBJ2-7,CASSLQERGHEQYF,TGTGCCAGCAGTTTACAGGAGCGGGGCCACGAGCAGTACTTC
.,TRBV19,TRBJ1-3,CASTAAQTGDTIYF,TGTGCCAGTACGGCGGCGCAAACCGGAGACACCATATATTTT
TRBD1,TRBV19,TRBJ1-2,CASSRTGTGYGYTF,TGTGCCAGTAGCCGGACAGGGACGGGCTATGGCTACACCTTC
.,TRBV9,TRBJ1-1,CASSVAGEETEAFF,TGTGCCAGCAGCGTAGCGGGGGAAGAAACTGAAGCTTTCTTT